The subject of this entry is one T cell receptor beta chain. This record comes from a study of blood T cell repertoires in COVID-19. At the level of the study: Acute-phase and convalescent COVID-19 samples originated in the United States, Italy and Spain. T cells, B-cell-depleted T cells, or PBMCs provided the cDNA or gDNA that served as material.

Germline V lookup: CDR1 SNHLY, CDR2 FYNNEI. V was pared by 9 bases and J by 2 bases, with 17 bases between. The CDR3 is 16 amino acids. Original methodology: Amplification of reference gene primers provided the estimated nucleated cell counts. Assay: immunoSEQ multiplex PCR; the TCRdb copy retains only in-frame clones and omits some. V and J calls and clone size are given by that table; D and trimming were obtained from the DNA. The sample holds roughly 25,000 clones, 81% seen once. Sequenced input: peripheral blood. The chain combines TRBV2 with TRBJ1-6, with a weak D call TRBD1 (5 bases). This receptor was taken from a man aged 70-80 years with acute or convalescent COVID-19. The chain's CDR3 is CASVGHGNTYNSPLHF. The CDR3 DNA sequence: TGTGCCAGTGTCGGACACGGTAATACCTATAATTCACCCCTCCACTTT. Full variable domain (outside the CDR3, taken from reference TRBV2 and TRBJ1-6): EPEVTQTPSHQVTQMGQEVILRCVPISNHLYFYWYRQILGQKVEFLVSFYNNEISEKSEIFDDQFSVERPDGSNFTLKIRSTKLEDSAMYFCASVGHGNTYNSPLHFGNGTRLTVT.